The text below deals with one T cell receptor beta chain. Its antigen is unidentified. This record comes from a study of Tregs in tolerant kidney transplant recipients. Overall study results and limits: Findings come from small patient numbers and require larger validation. Tregs expanded with activated donor B cells seemed most donor-specific.

Trimming took 0 bases from V and 0 from J, leaving 10 bases between them. This CDR3 is 15 amino acids long. Germline CDR1 is SGDLS and CDR2 is YYNGEE. Some clones are missing from TCRdb's copy, which holds only in-frame ones; the method was immunoSEQ multiplex PCR. This sample yields roughly 250,000 clones, of which 80% to 85% are seen a single time; around 0.64% belongs to the top ten. CD4+CD25+CD127- Tregs, CD4+CD25- non-Tregs, CD4 and CD8 cells were sorted. This clonotype was obtained from a human donor in good health. This chain links TRBV9 with TRBJ2-7; D gene uncertain. The sequenced material came from CD4+ T cells from blood. CDR3 in DNA: TGTGCCAGCAGCGTAGGATTACCCCGCTCCTACGAGCAGTACTTC. This encodes CASSVGLPRSYEQYF.